This is a list of T cell receptor beta chains from one sample in a study of post-analysis software for immune sequencing data. Each CDR3 protein is one row after TCRdb ran MiXCR on the PCR reads. The table lists approximately 360,000 distinct CDR3 sequences, approximately 33% of them singletons. The sample taken for sequencing was blood. Every receptor here comes from a girl under 18 with multiple sclerosis. Both conserved end residues are part of each CDR3. Each record gives: V gene, D gene, clone size, J gene, CDR3 DNA, CDR3 protein. D genes are given only for firm matches. Size is omitted from some rows. Given values are once, few, many or a class for expanded clones.

TRBV7-9	NA	NA	TRBJ1-2	TGTGCCAGCAGCTCGAGGTCGGGGTATGGCTACACCTTC	CASSSRSGYGYTF
TRBV6-1	NA	NA	TRBJ1-4	TGTGCCAGCAGTTTGGACAAACGGTTTTTT	CASSLDKRFF
TRBV4-1	TRBD1	NA	TRBJ1-6	TGCGCCAGCAGCCAAGTTGGGACAGGGCACAATTCACCCCTCCACTTT	CASSQVGTGHNSPLHF
TRBV6-5	NA	many	TRBJ1-6	TGTGCCAGCAGTTACGGGACAAATAATTCACCCCTCCACTTT	CASSYGTNNSPLHF
TRBV7-6	TRBD2	NA	TRBJ2-5	TGTGCCAGCAGCCCAATAGCGGGGGTGTCCCGAGGGACCCAGTACTTC	CASSPIAGVSRGTQYF
TRBV7-9	NA	NA	TRBJ1-1	TGTGCCAGCAGCTCCACTCATCGGAACCAGATGAACACTGGAGCTTTCTTT	CASSSTHRNQMNTGAFF
TRBV12-3/TRBV12-4	NA	NA	TRBJ2-7	TGTGCCAGCAGCCCAGGGGGGACGCGAGCAGACGAGCAGTACTTC	CASSPGGTRADEQYF
TRBV5-1	NA	NA	TRBJ2-1	TGCGCCAGCAATCAGGAATACTACAATGAGCAGTTCTTC	CASNQEYYNEQFF
TRBV6-2/TRBV6-3	NA	NA	TRBJ2-2	TGTGCCAGCAGGGCCCTAAGAGGGGTCACCGGGGAGCTGTTTTTT	CASRALRGVTGELFF
TRBV20-1	TRBD2	few	TRBJ2-1	TGCAGTGCCACCGGGACTAGCGGGGGGATCAGCTCCTACAATGAGCAGTTCTTC	CSATGTSGGISSYNEQFF
TRBV19	TRBD2	NA	TRBJ2-1	TGTGCCAGTAGTCAAACTAGCGGTTCCTACGGTGAGCAGTTCTTC	CASSQTSGSYGEQFF
TRBV7-8	TRBD1	NA	TRBJ1-4	TGTGCCAGCAGCTTGGTGGGACAGAATAATGAAAAACTGTTTTTT	CASSLVGQNNEKLFF
TRBV2	TRBD2	NA	TRBJ2-3	TGTGCCAGCAGTGAACAAGGACTAGGGTTTGTAGATACGCAGTATTTT	CASSEQGLGFVDTQYF
TRBV6-4	TRBD1	NA	TRBJ2-1	TGCCCCATGGGGCAGGGGGTAAGGGATGAGCAGTTCTTC	CPMGQGVRDEQFF
TRBV10-3	TRBD1	few	TRBJ1-2	TGTGCCATCAGACGCGACAGGGAAGCCTATGGCTACACCTTC	CAIRRDREAYGYTF
TRBV7-2	NA	NA	TRBJ1-2	TGTGCCAGCAGCCCTCACCGGGGGCAGGGAAATGGCTACACCTTC	CASSPHRGQGNGYTF
TRBV7-2	NA	NA	TRBJ2-5	TGTGCCAGCAGGGGGTTCGTTACTAGGGTCCCAGAGACCCAGTACTTC	CASRGFVTRVPETQYF
TRBV7-9	NA	few	TRBJ2-3	TGTGCCAGCAGCTTCGTTAGCACAGATACGCAGTATTTT	CASSFVSTDTQYF
TRBV29-1	NA	few	TRBJ2-5	TGCAGCGTTAACGGGAACCAAGGGGAGACCCAGTACTTC	CSVNGNQGETQYF
TRBV20-1	NA	few	TRBJ2-5	TGCAGTGCTAGGAAGAGAAGGGGGACAGAGACCCAGTACTTC	CSARKRRGTETQYF
TRBV18	NA	NA	TRBJ2-5	TGTGCCAGCTCCCGTGGACTATTCGAGGAGACCCAGTACTTC	CASSRGLFEETQYF
TRBV7-3	NA	NA	TRBJ2-1	TGTGCCAGCACCCTTCCGGGGACTCGAGAGACGAATGAGCAGTTTTTC	CASTLPGTRETNEQFF
TRBV20-1	NA	NA	TRBJ1-5	TGCAGTGCTAGGGGGGGTCAAGCCCGGCAGCCCCAGCATTTT	CSARGGQARQPQHF
TRBV7-2	NA	NA	TRBJ2-7	TGTGCCGTCACGAGTGGTTCTCCCTACGAGCAGTACTTC	CAVTSGSPYEQYF
TRBV4-1	NA	NA	TRBJ2-7	TGCGCCAGCAGCCAAGATTCGGTCGGGGCCTCCTACGAGCAGTACTTC	CASSQDSVGASYEQYF
TRBV19	NA	NA	TRBJ2-1	TGTGCCAGTAGTACAGTCGAAAATGAGCAGTTCTTC	CASSTVENEQFF
TRBV29-1	TRBD2	NA	TRBJ2-3	TGCAGCGTTGAAAGGGCGGGGGGTACAGATACGCAGTATTTT	CSVERAGGTDTQYF
TRBV12-3/TRBV12-4	TRBD1	NA	TRBJ2-1	TGTGCCAGCAGTTTCCCAAAACCGGGACAGGGGGCCTACAATGAGCAGTTCTTC	CASSFPKPGQGAYNEQFF